Sequencing of this T cell receptor (beta chain) was carried out in a study of blood T cell repertoires in COVID-19. Turning to the study itself: The United States, Italy and Spain were the sources of the acute and convalescent COVID-19 samples. The analysed material was cDNA or gDNA that came from T cells, B-cell-depleted T cells, or PBMCs.

V shed 3 bases, J shed 5 bases, and the junction held 7 bases outside the gene matches. The CDR3 sequence is 15 residues long. Germline V gene sequence: CDR1 SGHRS, CDR2 YFSETQ. TCRdb's copy holds only in-frame clones and misses some; the assay was immunoSEQ multiplex PCR. The sample lists over 75,000 clones; less than 90% were seen once. This receptor was identified in a human donor in a cohort sampled during active COVID-19. V is TRBV5-1 and J is TRBJ2-5, with TRBD2 matching 10 bases. Sample: peripheral blood. CDR3 bases: TGCGCCAGCAGCTCACTAGCGGGGCGAGGGGAGACCCAGTACTTC. Protein sequence: CASSSLAGRGETQYF.